This TCR beta chain was observed in a study of PD-L1 blockade in urothelial cancer (TCRdb year 2017). Context from the whole study: Every patient began therapy around 2014 and was given atezolizumab 1,200 mg intravenously every 3 weeks. Durable clinical benefit was achieved by nine patients but not by the remaining 20. The study was an exploratory multi-omic analysis of somatic, immune and clinical correlates of response to PD-L1 blockade with atezolizumab in urothelial cancer. Blood samples were analyzed at two time points: 3 weeks after treatment start (second dose) and 6 weeks after treatment start. Progression-free survival longer than 6 months counted as durable clinical benefit, and TCR features were additionally tested against both progression-free and overall survival. In the same patients, whole exome sequencing and RNA sequencing of pretreatment tumors were performed in addition to TCR sequencing. Blood samples gave a median of about 130,000 T cells and 82,636 unique TCRs, with a median clonality of approximately 0.08. Some 30 patients had pretreatment blood TCR-seq, about 25 had at least one posttreatment blood collection, and about 25 had tumor TCR-seq. An ECOG performance status of 0 or 1 was recorded for the patients, and 0 to 3 prior chemotherapy regimens had been received by the patients. About 85% of the roughly 29 patients were identified as males with urothelial cancer of bladder origin, and a prior smoking history was reported by 18 of 29 patients. Pretreatment tumor samples and matched peripheral blood, collected serially before and after atezolizumab treatment, underwent TCR sequencing. The study at large found these results: Improved progression-free and overall survival was associated with having pretreatment peripheral blood TCR clonality below the median. Greater expansion of tumor-associated TCR clones in peripheral blood 3 weeks after the start of treatment was observed in patients with durable benefit (n of about 20, p = 0.022). Small sample size (n ≈ 29) and many exploratory analyses mean the results are intended to be hypothesis-generating.

CDR1 MNHEY and CDR2 SMNVEV were looked up in the germline V gene (reference sequence). V lost 8 bases and J lost 6 bases, and the count of bases not matched to a germline gene is 14. Including the terminal cysteine and phenylalanine, the CDR3 comprises 16 residues. Only the CDR3 portion is preserved as DNA: 48 bases, with reading frame beginning at the first base. Of note for this clone: What this receptor recognizes is not known. There are no base qualities to consult, and no much larger clone falls within one base.

The cohort comprised fewer than 35 patients with locally advanced or metastatic urothelial carcinoma treated at Memorial Sloan Kettering on a trial protocol. Peripheral blood mononuclear cells were collected pretreatment and during treatment, at between 1 and 8 total time points per patient. The Qiagen DNeasy Blood extraction kit was used to purify genomic DNA from total PBMCs and from tumor samples. Collected pretreatment and during treatment, PBMCs were isolated and stored as previously described. To estimate absolute template abundance from read counts, synthetic TCR analog templates were spiked into each PCR. Using the immunoSEQ assay, TCRbeta CDR3 regions were amplified from genomic DNA with bias-controlled V and J gene primers. Rearranged TCRbeta segments were sequenced at approximately 20X coverage. Regarding the original processing steps: Clustering was used to correct sequencing errors, and CDR3s were annotated against IMGT so that V, D and J genes could be assigned. Out-of-frame and stop-codon sequences were excluded, and only productive TCRbeta rearrangements were used in downstream analyses. Clonality was computed as one minus Shannon entropy normalized by the log of the number of unique productive sequences. Fisher's exact test with Benjamini-Hochberg correction, at a threshold of adjusted p below 0.01, was used to find clones that differed between time points or between blood and tumor. TCRdb obtained this table from immuneACCESS and retained in-frame rearrangements with V and J assigned. These tables miss some clones; where compared with another copy, unresolved V genes account for less than half of the shortfall, and the remainder is unexplained. The V and J calls and clone size come from that table; D and trimming were worked out from the DNA. In all, the sample holds more than 35,000 clones, and roughly 90% of those were seen once. Around 8% of the sample belongs to the ten largest clones.

The V gene is TRBV27 and the J gene is TRBJ2-3, and TRBD2 matches 10 of the central bases. This clonotype originated in a man aged 70-80 years with urothelial cancer. Sequences were derived from PBMCs, sampled around atezolizumab (anti-PD-L1) treatment. The sequenced DNA: TGTGCCAGCTCCCGACTAGCGGGCCCCGGTGGGGATACGCAGTATTTT. It encodes CASSRLAGPGGDTQYF.